The present TCR beta chain was sequenced within a study of blood T cell repertoires in COVID-19. For the study at large: The study drew acute and convalescent COVID-19 samples from the United States, Italy and Spain. PBMCs, B-cell-depleted T cells, or T cells provided the cDNA or gDNA that made up the material.

Original processing methods: Amplification of reference gene primers provided the estimated nucleated cell counts. Produced via immunoSEQ multiplex PCR; TCRdb's table is partial and in-frame only. From that table come the V and J calls and clone size; the DNA was used to work out D and trimming. The sample contains some 280,000 clones, about 88% of which appear only once. Germline values: CDR1 LGHNA, CDR2 YSLEER. The CDR3 is 15 amino acids. Trimming took off 0 bases at V and 4 bases at J, with 11 bases between the two ends. The genes are TRBV4-3 and TRBJ2-3; TRBD2 is a possible D gene (6 bases). The sample taken for sequencing was peripheral blood. The receptor's source is an older woman with acute or convalescent COVID-19. CDR3 bases: TGCGCCAGCAGCCAAGATAGCGGTCCCGCAGATACGCAGTATTTT. This encodes CASSQDSGPADTQYF.